The TCR beta chain described here comes from a study of regulatory T cells in long-lasting Graves disease. Described time point: newly diagnosed GD, antithyroid drugs for less than 3 months. Isolated PBMC RNA provided the starting material for the TCR library. This clonotype has a count of ten or more. Arm-PCR of CDR3 regions with iRepertoire HTBI primers generated TCR beta libraries. Methods used by the authors: Identified across the samples were over 50 TRBV segments and 14 TRBJ segments. TCRdb called the multiplex PCR reads again in MiXCR, with one record for every CDR3 protein. TCRdb's processing, not the study's, gives the V and J calls here. Among approximately 250,000 distinct CDR3 sequences listed, around 16% were seen once. From germline, CDR1 is SGHAT and CDR2 FQNNGV. V shed 3 bases and J 4 bases; nucleotides not matched to a gene: 18. CDR3 length: 19 amino acids.

This receptor was taken from a female donor with Graves disease. This sequence joins TRBV11-2 and TRBJ1-3; 7 bases agree with TRBD1. The sample consisted of peripheral blood mononuclear cells (PBMCs), taken at new diagnosis, from a patient treated with antithyroid drugs. The DNA for the CDR3 is TGTGCCAGCAGCTTGCTTTCCACCCACAGGGGCGTTTCGGGAAACACCATATATTTT. This gives the protein CASSLLSTHRGVSGNTIYF.